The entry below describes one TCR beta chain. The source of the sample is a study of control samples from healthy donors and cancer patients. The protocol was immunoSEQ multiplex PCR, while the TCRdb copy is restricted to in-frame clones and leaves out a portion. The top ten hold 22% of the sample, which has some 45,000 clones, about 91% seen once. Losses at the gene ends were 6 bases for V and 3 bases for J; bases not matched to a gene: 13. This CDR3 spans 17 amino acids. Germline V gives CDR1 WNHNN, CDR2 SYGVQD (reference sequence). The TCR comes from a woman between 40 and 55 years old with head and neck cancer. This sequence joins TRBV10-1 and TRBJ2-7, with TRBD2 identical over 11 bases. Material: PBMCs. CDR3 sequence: CASSTDPSGGFRYEQYF. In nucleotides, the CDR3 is TGCGCCAGCAGCACCGACCCTAGCGGGGGGTTCCGCTACGAGCAGTACTTC.